This T cell receptor beta chain appears in the sequencing data of a study of PD-1 blockade in classical Hodgkin lymphoma. Libraries were prepared by immunoSEQ multiplex PCR; TCRdb keeps only in-frame clonotypes and omits some of them. This sample has 100,000 to 120,000 clones, with roughly 87% found just once. Regarding time point: cycle 4 day 1 (C4D1), after 6 weeks of nivolumab. Relapse was seen in all patients after autologous stem cell transplantation, and brentuximab vedotin exposure was variable. CDR3 size: 16 residues. The V segment lost 5 bases and the J segment 0 bases; nucleotides outside the gene matches: 5. Germline CDR1 SGHAT, CDR2 FQNNGV.

Sequences were derived from peripheral blood mononuclear cells (PBMCs), sampled before the fourth cycle of nivolumab. This TCR derives from a human donor with classical Hodgkin lymphoma. V and J are TRBV11-2 and TRBJ1-1, with TRBD1 matching over 11 bases. CDR3 residues: CASSPRDRGVNTEAFF. CDR3 sequence (DNA): TGTGCCAGCAGCCCTCGGGACAGGGGGGTGAACACTGAAGCTTTCTTT.